The rows below give T cell receptor beta chains drawn from one sample of a study of Ad26.COV2.S vaccination and SARS-CoV-2 variants. Clones were sequenced by immunoSEQ multiplex PCR, and TCRdb holds only the in-frame ones, with some missing. The profile shows roughly 400,000 clones, around 90% of them singletons. The material sequenced was peripheral blood, taken in a trial of Ad26.COV2.S vaccine versus placebo. The receptors derive from a person aged 18-60 years who received the Ad26.COV2.S COVID-19 vaccine or a placebo. CDR3s include the opening cysteine and the closing phenylalanine or tryptophan. Each record gives: J gene, clone size, D gene, V gene, CDR3 length, CDR3 protein, CDR3 DNA. A D gene is named only where the DNA matches it firmly. Some rows mark clone size as missing; the rest say once, few, many or name a class of expanded clone.

J: TRBJ2-7; size: .; D: .; V: TRBV21-1; length: 15; CDR3: CASSHPGTNSYEQYF; DNA: TGTGCCAGCAGCCATCCCGGGACTAACTCCTACGAGCAGTACTTC
J: TRBJ2-5; size: .; D: .; V: TRBV12-3/TRBV12-4; length: 13; CDR3: CASTIWDRETQYF; DNA: TGTGCCAGCACCATCTGGGACCGAGAGACCCAGTACTTC
J: TRBJ2-5; size: .; D: .; V: TRBV19; length: 15; CDR3: CASSIRSSSGATQYF; DNA: TGTGCCAGTAGTATCAGGTCGTCGTCGGGAGCGACCCAGTACTTC
J: TRBJ1-3; size: .; D: .; V: TRBV6-1; length: 15; CDR3: CASSEAGGSGNTIYF; DNA: TGTGCCAGCAGTGAAGCAGGGGGCTCTGGAAACACCATATATTTT
J: TRBJ1-2; size: .; D: .; V: TRBV15; length: 16; CDR3: CATSSLWTERDYGYTF; DNA: TGTGCCACCAGCAGTCTCTGGACAGAGCGGGACTATGGCTACACCTTC
J: TRBJ2-3; size: .; D: TRBD2; V: TRBV7-9; length: 16; CDR3: CASSFTSGSAADTQYF; DNA: TGTGCCAGCAGCTTCACTAGCGGGAGCGCTGCAGATACGCAGTATTTT
J: TRBJ2-5; size: .; D: TRBD2; V: TRBV2; length: 13; CDR3: CASLREVGETQYF; DNA: TGTGCCAGCTTGCGGGAGGTAGGAGAGACCCAGTACTTC
J: TRBJ2-1; size: .; D: .; V: TRBV28; length: 12; CDR3: CASSLWSIEQFF; DNA: TGTGCCAGCAGTTTATGGTCAATAGAGCAGTTCTTC
J: TRBJ2-1; size: .; D: .; V: TRBV5-1; length: 15; CDR3: CASSLASGLNNEQFF; DNA: TGCGCCAGCAGCTTGGCCAGCGGCCTAAACAATGAGCAGTTCTTC
J: TRBJ2-2; size: once; D: .; V: TRBV7-2; length: 15; CDR3: CASSLSLYAAGELFF; DNA: TGTGCCAGCAGCTTAAGTCTCTATGCAGCCGGGGAGCTGTTTTTT
J: TRBJ2-5; size: .; D: .; V: TRBV5-4; length: 14; CDR3: CASSLLDTGQTQYF; DNA: TGTGCCAGCAGCTTGCTGGACACCGGGCAGACCCAGTACTTC
J: TRBJ2-3; size: .; D: TRBD1; V: TRBV5-8; length: 15; CDR3: CARSTGTGFTDTQYF; DNA: TGTGCCAGATCAACCGGGACAGGGTTCACAGATACGCAGTATTTT
J: TRBJ1-5; size: few; D: .; V: TRBV19; length: 13; CDR3: CASMFTGDSPQHF; DNA: TGTGCCAGTATGTTTACCGGAGATTCGCCCCAGCATTTT
J: TRBJ2-2; size: .; D: .; V: TRBV6-5; length: 15; CDR3: CASSYSNSITGELFF; DNA: TGTGCCAGCAGTTACTCAAACAGTATCACCGGGGAGCTGTTTTTT
J: TRBJ2-3; size: few; D: TRBD2; V: TRBV5-6; length: 16; CDR3: CASSLPSGSFADTQYF; DNA: TGTGCCAGCAGCTTGCCTAGCGGGAGTTTTGCAGATACGCAGTATTTT
J: TRBJ2-7; size: .; D: TRBD2; V: TRBV27; length: 14; CDR3: CASSGGESSYEQYF; DNA: TGTGCCAGCAGTGGGGGGGAGTCATCCTACGAGCAGTACTTC
J: TRBJ1-2; size: once; D: TRBD1; V: TRBV2; length: 17; CDR3: CASSDSRAGGMRYGYTF; DNA: TGTGCCAGCAGTGATTCTAGGGCAGGGGGGATGAGGTATGGCTACACCTTC
J: TRBJ2-4; size: .; D: .; V: TRBV30; length: 14; CDR3: CACTNGQPGNIQYF; DNA: TGTGCCTGCACAAACGGGCAGCCCGGCAACATTCAGTACTTC
J: TRBJ2-3; size: .; D: .; V: TRBV30; length: 15; CDR3: CAWSVSGAGTDTQYF; DNA: TGTGCCTGGAGTGTGTCGGGGGCCGGGACAGATACGCAGTATTTT
J: TRBJ1-1; size: .; D: .; V: TRBV9; length: 14; CDR3: CASSVVLEGTEAFF; DNA: TGTGCCAGCAGCGTAGTTCTAGAGGGCACTGAAGCTTTCTTT
J: TRBJ1-4; size: .; D: .; V: TRBV7-2; length: 16; CDR3: CASSLARTATNEKLFF; DNA: TGTGCCAGCAGCTTAGCTAGGACAGCAACTAATGAAAAACTGTTTTTT
J: TRBJ2-3; size: .; D: TRBD2; V: TRBV2; length: 14; CDR3: CASSEAIAGDTQYF; DNA: TGTGCCAGCAGTGAAGCGATAGCGGGAGATACGCAGTATTTT
J: TRBJ2-7; size: .; D: TRBD1; V: TRBV6-2/TRBV6-3; length: 14; CDR3: CASSYPQGASEQYF; DNA: TGTGCCAGCAGTTACCCTCAGGGGGCAAGCGAGCAGTACTTC
J: TRBJ1-5; size: .; D: .; V: TRBV7-9; length: 14; CDR3: CASSRGTDNQPQHF; DNA: TGTGCCAGCAGCAGGGGGACGGACAATCAGCCCCAGCATTTT
J: TRBJ2-7; size: .; D: TRBD2; V: TRBV4-2; length: 17; CDR3: CASSQVATSGSFYEQYF; DNA: TGTGCCAGCAGCCAAGTGGCGACTAGCGGGTCTTTCTACGAGCAGTACTTC
J: TRBJ2-7; size: .; D: TRBD2; V: TRBV7-3; length: 17; CDR3: CASSWAGTSFEMDEQYF; DNA: TGTGCCAGCAGCTGGGCCGGGACTAGCTTCGAGATGGACGAGCAGTACTTC
J: TRBJ2-2; size: .; D: TRBD2; V: TRBV19; length: 16; CDR3: CASSLLAGANTGELFF; DNA: TGTGCCAGTAGCTTACTAGCGGGCGCGAACACCGGGGAGCTGTTTTTT
J: TRBJ2-4; size: .; D: .; V: TRBV5-4; length: 14; CDR3: CASARDSPGNIQYF; DNA: TGTGCCAGCGCCCGGGACTCCCCTGGAAACATTCAGTACTTC
J: TRBJ2-1; size: .; D: TRBD2; V: TRBV5-4; length: 16; CDR3: CASSLVLSGRGNEQFF; DNA: TGTGCCAGCAGCTTGGTGTTGAGCGGGAGGGGGAATGAGCAGTTCTTC
J: TRBJ1-2; size: .; D: TRBD1; V: TRBV6-5; length: 14; CDR3: CASRWTGPYYGYTF; DNA: TGTGCCAGCAGATGGACAGGGCCTTACTATGGCTACACCTTC
J: TRBJ2-6; size: .; D: .; V: TRBV2; length: 16; CDR3: CASTWDGHSGANVLTF; DNA: TGTGCCAGCACATGGGACGGACACTCTGGGGCCAACGTCCTGACTTTC
J: TRBJ1-5; size: .; D: .; V: TRBV6-6; length: 15; CDR3: CASSSGTDSNQPQHF; DNA: TGTGCCAGCAGTTCCGGGACGGATAGCAATCAGCCCCAGCATTTT
J: TRBJ2-7; size: .; D: TRBD1; V: TRBV7-7; length: 15; CDR3: CASSLGTGDIYEQYF; DNA: TGTGCTAGCAGCTTAGGGACAGGGGACATCTACGAGCAGTACTTC
J: TRBJ2-7; size: .; D: .; V: TRBV5-4; length: 15; CDR3: CASSSGQRSSYEQYF; DNA: TGTGCCAGCAGCTCAGGACAGAGGAGCTCCTACGAGCAGTACTTC
J: TRBJ2-1; size: once; D: TRBD2; V: TRBV9; length: 17; CDR3: CASSVELAGTSYNEQFF; DNA: TGTGCCAGCAGCGTAGAACTAGCGGGGACCTCCTACAATGAGCAGTTCTTC
J: TRBJ2-3; size: .; D: .; V: TRBV20-1; length: 11; CDR3: CSVSGTDTQYF; DNA: TGCAGTGTCAGCGGTACAGATACGCAGTATTTT
J: TRBJ2-3; size: .; D: TRBD2; V: TRBV5-1; length: 15; CDR3: CASSLGLAGTDTQYF; DNA: TGCGCCAGCAGCTTGGGACTAGCGGGAACAGATACGCAGTATTTT
J: TRBJ1-2; size: .; D: .; V: TRBV28; length: 14; CDR3: CASSSIGTLDGYTF; DNA: TGTGCCAGCAGTTCTATTGGGACCCTCGATGGCTACACCTTC
J: TRBJ2-5; size: .; D: .; V: TRBV6-4; length: 16; CDR3: CASSDSLTGCQETQYF; DNA: TGTGCCAGCAGTGACTCCCTTACAGGGTGTCAAGAGACCCAGTACTTC
J: TRBJ2-7; size: .; D: .; V: TRBV6-5; length: 14; CDR3: CASSYSGGSYEQYF; DNA: TGTGCCAGCAGTTACTCCGGCGGCTCCTACGAGCAGTACTTC
J: TRBJ2-3; size: .; D: TRBD2; V: TRBV5-1; length: 15; CDR3: CASSLGLAETDTQYF; DNA: TGCGCCAGCAGCCTGGGACTAGCGGAAACAGATACGCAGTATTTT
J: TRBJ2-2; size: .; D: TRBD2; V: TRBV4-1; length: 17; CDR3: CASSQEPASGLSGELFF; DNA: TGCGCCAGCAGCCAAGAACCTGCTAGCGGATTGTCCGGGGAGCTGTTTTTT
J: TRBJ2-6; size: .; D: .; V: TRBV7-8; length: 17; CDR3: CASTPRGAGSGANVLTF; DNA: TGTGCCAGCACCCCCCGCGGGGCCGGGTCTGGGGCCAACGTCCTGACTTTC
J: TRBJ1-1; size: .; D: .; V: TRBV7-9; length: 15; CDR3: CASSTGTQMNTEAFF; DNA: TGTGCCAGCAGCACCGGGACACAGATGAACACTGAAGCTTTCTTT
J: TRBJ2-3; size: .; D: .; V: TRBV11-1; length: 13; CDR3: CASSPRDSDTQYF; DNA: TGTGCCAGCTCACCCAGGGACTCAGATACGCAGTATTTT